Sequencing of this T cell receptor (beta chain) was carried out in a study of T cell responses to AZD1222 COVID-19 vaccine. There are 14 residues in the CDR3. V lost 5 bases to trimming and J lost 6 bases, with 14 bases between them. Germline CDR1 and CDR2: MDHEN and SYDVKM. The method was immunoSEQ multiplex PCR; TCRdb's version includes in-frame clones alone and lacks a portion of them. This sample has 150,000 to 200,000 clones, with approximately 93% found just once. The sequencing here drew on peripheral blood, taken 28 days after the second AZD1222 dose. The chain has TRBV28 and TRBJ1-3, with D unresolved. This TCR was sampled from an adult who received the AZD1222 COVID-19 vaccine. The CDR3 reads CASSQQRGVNTIYF. The CDR3 DNA follows: TGTGCCAGCAGTCAACAAAGAGGAGTAAACACCATATATTTT.